A selection of T cell receptor beta chains follows, all from one sample in a study of lymphopenia after photon versus proton radiotherapy. Some clones are missing from TCRdb's copy, which holds only in-frame ones; the method was immunoSEQ multiplex PCR. The table lists 60,000 or so clones, about 90% of them singletons, with about 2.5% in the top ten. This material consisted of peripheral blood, taken from a patient treated with photon-based radiotherapy. Source of these receptors: a man aged 40-49 years with gastric cancer. Both conserved end residues are part of each CDR3. Each record gives: J gene, D gene, V gene, CDR3 protein. The D gene is left open where the match is weak.

TRBJ2-3	TRBD2	TRBV4-2	CASSQANQRGTDTQYF
TRBJ2-3	.	TRBV5-4	CASSLGSGTTRDTQYF
TRBJ2-3	TRBD2	TRBV6-4	CASSDSVAGGGSDTQYF
TRBJ2-7	TRBD2	TRBV29-1	CSAMTSGGYEQYF
TRBJ2-7	TRBD1	TRBV7-3	CASSLTGTDYEQYF
TRBJ2-5	.	TRBV18	CASSRGVQETQYF
TRBJ1-6	TRBD1	TRBV25-1	CASTPDRGSSPLHF
TRBJ1-2	.	TRBV6-1	CASSEARWSNPYGYTF
TRBJ1-1	.	TRBV28	CASSSQMNTEAFF
TRBJ1-1	.	TRBV7-9	CASSLQGLNTEAFF
TRBJ1-1	.	TRBV5-1	CASSLSRRVGLLNTEAFF
TRBJ2-7	.	TRBV6-6	CASSYSQTLSYEQYF
TRBJ2-1	TRBD2	TRBV6-1	CASSYRGGSYEQFF
TRBJ2-7	.	TRBV28	CASSSRSDPYEQYF
TRBJ1-2	.	TRBV5-5	CASSLAPTDYGYTF
TRBJ2-3	.	TRBV11-1	CASSSPLGMGTDTQYF
TRBJ1-1	.	TRBV5-1	CASSLGSYTEAFF
TRBJ2-3	TRBD1	TRBV7-7	CASSLGQGTDTQYF
TRBJ1-2	.	TRBV2	CASTIGGSGILSNYGYTF
TRBJ2-5	.	TRBV7-2	CASSLSTDQETQYF
TRBJ2-3	TRBD2	TRBV11-3	CASSLGGGSTDTQYF
TRBJ1-2	.	TRBV4-1	CASSQVGRGNGYTF
TRBJ1-4	.	TRBV19	CASSINSPEKLFF
TRBJ2-7	.	TRBV27	CASRGAGVNEQYF
TRBJ1-3	.	TRBV30	CAWSDRQGSSGNTIYF
TRBJ1-1	.	TRBV7-6	CASSQAVAANTEAFF
TRBJ1-5	.	TRBV6-1	CASSEGTLEPQHF
TRBJ1-1	.	TRBV7-9	CASTLAGLNTEAFF
TRBJ2-3	TRBD2	TRBV6-6	CASSLGGGELMDTQYF
TRBJ1-5	.	TRBV6-5	CASSSPNYRDQPQHF
TRBJ2-3	TRBD1	TRBV7-2	CASTKDRGNTDTQYF
TRBJ1-1	.	TRBV12-5	CASGLRTEAFF
TRBJ2-2	.	TRBV19	CASSDRTGELFF
TRBJ2-6	TRBD1	TRBV5-1	CASSLGSGTGVFGANVLTF
TRBJ1-1	.	TRBV7-3	CASSPDGGHTEAFF
TRBJ2-7	.	TRBV5-4	CASSLGTSLIYEQYF
TRBJ1-1	.	TRBV19	CASRELGGTEAFF
TRBJ1-5	.	TRBV7-6	CASSFSPRDTRNQPQHF
TRBJ2-5	.	TRBV11-2	CASSRGRETQYF
TRBJ2-1	TRBD1	TRBV7-3	CASSLNSGTAPNEQFF
TRBJ1-4	.	TRBV7-6	CASSLGAGLEKLFF
TRBJ1-6	TRBD1	TRBV7-2	CASSSGQGANSPLHF
TRBJ2-3	TRBD1	TRBV18	CASSPGDRAFDTQYF
TRBJ2-5	TRBD1	TRBV7-7	CASSIAGTGGQETQYF
TRBJ1-1	.	TRBV2	CASSTGENTEAFF
TRBJ2-1	.	TRBV9	CASSVEAGKDEQFF
TRBJ1-1	TRBD1	TRBV11-1	CASSWEQGAFTEAFF
TRBJ1-2	.	TRBV10-3	CAISESTGIGYTF
TRBJ2-3	.	TRBV11-1	CASSLDGSTDTQYF
TRBJ1-6	.	TRBV18	CASSPGQNNSPLHF
TRBJ1-5	TRBD1	TRBV19	CASGQGHSNQPQHF
TRBJ1-1	.	TRBV14	CASSHRGGQEAFF
TRBJ2-7	.	TRBV5-8	CASSRASYEQYF
TRBJ2-7	TRBD1	TRBV4-2	CASSQAEGQGLFEQYF
TRBJ2-2	TRBD1	TRBV13	CASSLASGGFTGELFF
TRBJ1-1	.	TRBV6-6	CASSRGGTEAFF
TRBJ2-3	TRBD1	TRBV9	CASTSGQEDTQYF
TRBJ2-7	.	TRBV7-9	CASSARPLGSYEQYF
TRBJ2-4	TRBD2	TRBV18	CASSPTLGLAGVAKNIQYF
TRBJ1-5	.	TRBV28	CASSLSRGSGQPQHF